Listed below are T cell receptor beta chains from one sample, sequenced in a study of T cell responses to AZD1222 COVID-19 vaccine. Clones were sequenced by immunoSEQ multiplex PCR, and TCRdb holds only the in-frame ones, with some missing. Seen here are about 100,000 clones, about 87% observed once, and the top ten hold about 1.8%. The sequencing here drew on peripheral blood, taken on day 0 of AZD1222 vaccination. Receptors were obtained from an adult in good health. CDR3s include the opening cysteine and the closing phenylalanine or tryptophan. D genes are given only for firm matches. Clone size is given for some rows only: seen once, a few or many times, or a class if the clone is expanded.

TRBJ1-2,few,TRBV21-1,.,CASSTQIANYGYTF,TGTGCCAGCAGCACCCAGATAGCTAACTATGGCTACACCTTC
TRBJ2-7,.,TRBV29-1,.,CSVDTGNYEQYF,TGCAGCGTTGACACAGGAAACTACGAGCAGTACTTC
TRBJ1-2,.,TRBV11-2,.,CASSLAPGEDGYTF,TGTGCCAGCAGCTTAGCGCCAGGGGAGGATGGCTACACCTTC
TRBJ1-2,.,TRBV28,.,CASSLRLGLATLNYGYTF,TGTGCCAGCAGTTTAAGGTTAGGGTTGGCTACCCTCAACTATGGCTACACCTTC
TRBJ2-3,.,TRBV9,.,CASSPHDLQGDTQYF,TGTGCCAGCAGCCCTCACGACCTACAAGGGGATACGCAGTATTTT
TRBJ1-2,once,TRBV18,.,CASSQGELPYGYTF,TGTGCCAGCTCACAGGGAGAACTACCCTATGGCTACACCTTC
TRBJ2-1,.,TRBV27,.,CASSFTPSYNEQFF,TGTGCCAGCAGTTTTACACCCTCCTACAATGAGCAGTTCTTC
TRBJ2-1,.,TRBV5-4,.,CASSLVGVNEQFF,TGTGCCAGCAGCTTGGTAGGGGTCAATGAGCAGTTCTTC
TRBJ2-1,.,TRBV6-5,.,CASSYSMNIEEGEQFF,TGTGCCAGCAGTTACTCTATGAACATCGAGGAGGGGGAGCAGTTCTTC
TRBJ1-5,.,TRBV19,.,CASSIEGQGMGQPQHF,TGTGCCAGTAGTATAGAGGGTCAAGGAATGGGACAGCCCCAGCATTTT
TRBJ1-6,.,TRBV6-1,.,CASSERVQLALHF,TGTGCCAGCAGTGAAAGGGTCCAGTTAGCCCTCCACTTT
TRBJ2-7,.,TRBV7-9,.,CASSLTPQSYEQYF,TGTGCCAGCAGCTTAACCCCACAGAGCTACGAGCAGTACTTC
TRBJ2-1,.,TRBV30,TRBD2,CAWTPLSGRRNEQFF,TGTGCCTGGACACCTCTTAGCGGGAGAAGGAATGAGCAGTTCTTC
TRBJ1-5,.,TRBV27,.,CASSPKPGGRSGQPQHF,TGTGCCAGCAGTCCTAAACCGGGGGGCAGGTCGGGACAGCCCCAGCATTTT
TRBJ1-1,.,TRBV7-2,TRBD1,CASRAPGQLTEAFF,TGTGCCAGCAGGGCCCCGGGACAGCTCACTGAAGCTTTCTTT
TRBJ1-5,.,TRBV29-1,.,CSVGGGDYSNQPQHF,TGCAGCGTTGGGGGGGGAGACTATAGCAATCAGCCCCAGCATTTT
TRBJ2-5,.,TRBV27,.,CASSSRTRETQYF,TGTGCCAGCAGTTCTAGGACAAGGGAGACCCAGTACTTC
TRBJ1-1,.,TRBV11-2,.,CASSLLALSDSLNTEAFF,TGTGCCAGCAGCTTATTAGCCTTGTCGGACAGCCTGAACACTGAAGCTTTCTTT
TRBJ2-4,.,TRBV19,TRBD1,CASRTGGTKNIQYF,TGTGCCAGTCGTACAGGGGGCACCAAAAACATTCAGTACTTC
TRBJ2-3,.,TRBV10-1,TRBD2,CASSEGLAGVDTQYF,TGCGCCAGCAGTGAGGGGCTAGCGGGAGTCGATACGCAGTATTTT
TRBJ1-1,.,TRBV10-1,.,CASRRGRDTEAFF,TGCGCCAGCAGGAGAGGTCGGGACACTGAAGCTTTCTTT
TRBJ2-5,.,TRBV6-2/TRBV6-3,.,CASSFWRTNQETQYF,TGTGCCAGCAGTTTTTGGCGGACCAACCAAGAGACCCAGTACTTC
TRBJ2-7,.,TRBV6-5,.,CASSLGSKYEQYF,TGTGCCAGCAGTCTAGGGTCTAAGTACGAGCAGTACTTC
TRBJ1-1,.,TRBV7-9,.,CASSLRRDEAFF,TGTGCCAGCAGCCTACGGAGGGATGAAGCTTTCTTT
TRBJ2-1,.,TRBV6-5,.,CASNRGTSTNEQFF,TGTGCCTCGAATCGGGGGACTTCTACCAATGAGCAGTTCTTC
TRBJ1-1,.,TRBV9,.,CASSVDFRVGGTEAFF,TGTGCCAGCAGCGTAGATTTTCGCGTGGGGGGCACTGAAGCTTTCTTT
TRBJ2-1,.,TRBV9,.,CASSLTAFYRNTQFF,TGTGCCAGCAGCCTAACCGCTTTTTACAGGAACACGCAGTTCTTC
TRBJ2-7,.,TRBV5-1,.,CASRLGGSGYEQYF,TGCGCCAGCAGGCTAGGGGGGTCTGGATACGAGCAGTACTTC
TRBJ1-4,.,TRBV3-1/TRBV3-2,TRBD1,CASSKDRGGATNEKLFF,TGTGCCAGCAGCAAAGACAGGGGGGGAGCAACTAATGAAAAACTGTTTTTT
TRBJ2-2,.,TRBV7-3,.,CASSPTGSGYTGELFF,TGTGCCAGCAGCCCTACGGGCAGCGGGTACACCGGGGAGCTGTTTTTT
TRBJ2-7,.,TRBV11-2,.,CASSPGTGMVSYEQYF,TGTGCCAGCAGCCCGGGGACGGGAATGGTCTCCTACGAGCAGTACTTC
TRBJ1-1,.,TRBV19,.,CASKRGARNTEAFF,TGTGCCAGTAAAAGGGGGGCCCGGAACACTGAAGCTTTCTTT
TRBJ1-6,.,TRBV3-1/TRBV3-2,TRBD1,CASSQADRVLNSPLHF,TGTGCCAGCAGCCAAGCCGACAGGGTTTTAAATTCACCCCTCCACTTT
TRBJ2-7,.,TRBV24-1,TRBD1,CATSPGQATYEQYF,TGTGCCACCAGCCCGGGACAGGCAACCTACGAGCAGTACTTC
TRBJ1-2,.,TRBV5-1,TRBD1,CASSSRDRASANYGYTF,TGCGCCAGCAGCAGCCGGGACAGGGCTTCGGCTAACTATGGCTACACCTTC
TRBJ2-7,once,TRBV27,TRBD2,CASSLGGSYEQYF,TGTGCCAGCAGCCTCGGGGGGAGCTACGAGCAGTACTTC
TRBJ2-7,.,TRBV7-8,.,CASSSGRLSYEQYF,TGTGCCAGCAGCTCGGGACGCCTCTCCTACGAGCAGTACTTC
TRBJ2-7,.,TRBV3-1/TRBV3-2,.,CASSQMMTEAYEQYF,TGTGCCAGCAGCCAAATGATGACAGAAGCCTACGAGCAGTACTTC
TRBJ1-1,.,TRBV11-2,TRBD1,CASSLDPQGADTEAFF,TGTGCCAGCAGCTTAGACCCCCAGGGGGCAGACACTGAAGCTTTCTTT
TRBJ2-5,once,TRBV11-3,TRBD1,CASSRLGTEETQYF,TGTGCCAGCAGCCGGCTAGGGACAGAAGAGACCCAGTACTTC
TRBJ2-3,few,TRBV9,TRBD2,CASSVGLAEDTQYF,TGTGCCAGCAGCGTGGGGCTAGCGGAGGATACGCAGTATTTT